This T cell receptor (beta chain) was obtained from a study of memory CD4+ T cells and cytomegalovirus serostatus. Study-level results: CMV serostatus prediction reached median AUC approximately 0.95, or 0.91 with US-trained model. Each of some 67 CMV-associated TCRbeta sequences occurred in one to five individuals.

Single viable CD3+CD4+CD8-CD45RO+ cells were sorted as the memory CD4+ T cells. Serum IgG to CMV pp150, pp28, p38 and p52 defined serostatus. With V trimmed by 0 bases and J by 0 bases, 12 bases remained unmatched. The germline CDR1 and CDR2 sequences are WNHNN and SYGVQD (reference sequence). There are 19 residues in the CDR3. As handled by the study authors: Out-of-frame sequences were removed, leaving 2 million to 2.5 million distinct TCRbeta sequences. Generated by immunoSEQ multiplex PCR, the TCRdb table keeps only in-frame clones and is missing some. V, J and clone size are those of that table, while D and trimming were read from the DNA. The sample has more than 45,000 clones; about 81% are singletons. As regards this clone: What it recognizes is unknown.

The chain carries TRBV10-1 and TRBJ2-7; TRBD2 matches 9 bases. What was sequenced was memory CD4+ T cells from blood. The receptor comes from an adult in good health and CMV-seronegative. The CDR3 here is CASSESRSGRSQSSYEQYF. For the CDR3, the DNA is TGCGCCAGCAGTGAGTCTAGAAGCGGGAGGTCTCAAAGCTCCTACGAGCAGTACTTC.